The 28 T cell receptor beta chains below come from one sample, sequenced in a study of CD8 T cells in Susac syndrome. Random hexamers primed reverse transcription of about 0.5 to 1 ug RNA. Each CDR3 protein is one row after TCRdb ran MiXCR on the immunoSEQ multiplex PCR reads. The repertoire holds nearly 200,000 distinct CDR3 sequences, with about 95% as singletons. The specimen sequenced was CD4+ T cells from PBMCs. All receptors come from a human donor with multiple sclerosis.

V and J are TRBV6-1 and TRBJ1-5, with D possibly matching TRBD1 (6 bases). Germline CDR1 is MNHNS and CDR2 is SASEGT. Trimming stripped 7 bases from V and 0 bases from J, with 10 bases between. This CDR3 has 14 residues. The CDR3 DNA follows: TGTGCCAGCACCCGGACAGATAGCAATCAGCCCCAGCATTTT. As protein: CASTRTDSNQPQHF.

This chain links TRBV3-1 with TRBJ2-3; perhaps TRBD2 as D (6 bases). The CDR3 is 14 residues long. From germline, CDR1 is LGHDT and CDR2 YNNKEL (reference sequence). V lost 1 base and J lost 1, with 6 bases in between. CDR3 sequence: CASSQAGGTDTQYF. The CDR3 DNA follows: TGTGCCAGCAGCCAAGCGGGAGGCACAGATACGCAGTATTTT.

This sequence joins TRBV14 and TRBJ2-7; 8 nucleotides line up with TRBD1. The CDR3 covers 12 residues. J was trimmed by 2 bases and V by 9 bases; bases with no gene match: 3. Germline loops: CDR1 SGHDN, CDR2 FVKESK. DNA of the CDR3: TGTGCCAGTGGGACAGGACCCTACGAGCAGTACTTC. It translates to CASGTGPYEQYF.

The J gene is TRBJ1-2, the V gene TRBV19; 8 bases agree with TRBD1. The CDR3 sequence is 15 residues long. After removal of 10 bases from V and 7 bases from J, the junction contained 17 bases not matched to a gene. Germline CDR1 LNHDA, CDR2 SQIVND (reference sequence). The CDR3 here is CATRPSDRALLGYTF. DNA for the CDR3: TGTGCCACCCGCCCGTCGGACAGGGCCCTCCTTGGCTACACCTTC.

This clonotype has a single count. J is TRBJ2-3 and V is TRBV6-4, with D possibly being TRBD1 (5 bases). Germline V gene lookup returns CDR1 MRHNA and CDR2 SNTAGT. This CDR3 has 14 amino acids. V gave up 4 bases and J gave up 0 bases, with 8 bases separating them. In DNA form, the CDR3 reads TGTGCCAGCAGTGCGACAGCTAGCACAGATACGCAGTATTTT. Its translation is CASSATASTDTQYF.

This chain's CDR3 is CASSQLDPGPSEQFF. In DNA, the CDR3 is TGCGCCAGCAGTCAATTAGACCCCGGGCCATCAGAGCAGTTCTTC. The genes are TRBV23-1 and TRBJ2-1; D unresolved. TRBV23-1 is an ORF; its function is uncertain. This CDR3 has 15 residues. With 1 base removed from V and 10 bases from J, the gap between germline ends came to 17 bases.

J is TRBJ2-1 and V is TRBV27, with 8 bases lining up with TRBD2. The CDR3 is made up of 15 amino acids. With V trimmed by 10 bases and J by 5 bases, 13 bases remained unmatched. The germline gives CDR1 MNHEY, CDR2 SMNVEV (reference sequence). CDR3 region: CATFPRTSIHNEQFF. DNA for the CDR3: TGTGCCACCTTCCCCCGGACTAGCATCCACAATGAGCAGTTCTTC.

The V and J genes are TRBV20-1 and TRBJ2-7; 10 bases match TRBD1. This CDR3 spans 17 amino acids. The junction had 14 bases not matched to a gene; V was cut back by 3 bases and J by 3 bases. The germline V gene has CDR1 DFQATT and CDR2 SNEGSKA (reference sequence). DNA of the CDR3: TGCAGTGCTAGGCGCCTACCGGGACAGGGGAAAAGCTACGAGCAGTACTTC. Protein product: CSARRLPGQGKSYEQYF.

This clonotype was found once. This sequence joins TRBV9 and TRBJ2-1; 9 bases are a match to TRBD2. V was clipped by 4 bases and J by 5 bases; unmatched bases: 7. The CDR3 runs 15 residues. Germline values: CDR1 SGDLS, CDR2 YYNGEE. CDR3 coding DNA: TGTGCCAGCAGCCCCCGACTAGCGGTCGACAATGAGCAGTTCTTC. This codes for CASSPRLAVDNEQFF.

This sequence joins TRBV3-1 and TRBJ2-1; 8 nucleotides align to TRBD1. Per the germline V gene, CDR1 is LGHDT and CDR2 is YNNKEL (reference sequence). This CDR3 has 13 residues. The junction had 7 bases not matched to a gene; V was cut back by 6 bases and J by 9 bases. The CDR3 DNA sequence: TGTGCCAGCAGGAATTTCAGGGGGCTTGAGCAGTTCTTC. Amino acid sequence: CASRNFRGLEQFF.

The V gene is TRBV9, the J gene TRBJ1-1; a possible D gene is TRBD1 (5 bases). The CDR3 length is 16 residues. Germline CDR1 SGDLS, CDR2 YYNGEE. V dropped 3 bases and J dropped 0 bases, with 15 bases sitting between them. CDR3 in DNA: TGTGCCAGCAGCGCTGGGGGGTCCAGGATGAACACTGAAGCTTTCTTT. This codes for CASSAGGSRMNTEAFF.

The J gene is TRBJ2-5, the V gene TRBV6-5, with TRBD2 as a possible D gene (7 bases). The germline V gene has CDR1 MNHEY and CDR2 SVGAGI. The V end was cut by 5 bases, the J end by 4 bases, with 17 bases between. This CDR3 is built from 15 residues. In DNA form, the CDR3 reads TGTGCCAGCAGTGCTCGGGGGGCGCCCCTAGAGACCCAGTACTTC. Its translation: CASSARGAPLETQYF.

The chain carries TRBV25-1 and TRBJ1-2; D not certain. This CDR3 spans 12 amino acids. V was cut by 4 bases and J by 4 bases, with 7 bases left in between. CDR1 MGHDK and CDR2 SYGVNS come from the germline V gene. The CDR3 DNA is TGTGCCAGCAGTGGTAACGGCTATGGCTACACCTTC. Its protein is CASSGNGYGYTF.

This sequence joins TRBV3-1 and TRBJ1-2, with TRBD1 matching over 7 bases. V shed 4 bases and J 13 bases; nucleotides not matched to a gene: 6. The V gene's germline CDR1 is LGHDT and CDR2 YNNKEL (reference sequence). CDR3 size: 11 residues. In DNA form, the CDR3 reads TGTGCCAGCAGCCGGGACAGAGGCATCACCTTC. It yields the protein CASSRDRGITF.

CDR3 nucleotide sequence: TGTGCCAGCAGCCAAGCCGGGACTCAGGGAGGCACCGGGGAGCTGTTTTTT. This encodes CASSQAGTQGGTGELFF. V gene TRBV3-1 combines with J gene TRBJ2-2, with a possible D match to TRBD2 (6 bases). Germline V CDR1 and CDR2: LGHDT, YNNKEL (reference sequence). CDR3 length: 17 amino acids. V was pared by 1 base and J by 4 bases, with 16 bases between. Based on the CDR3 plus reference TRBV3-1 and TRBJ2-2, the full variable domain is DTAVSQTPKYLVTQMGNDKSIKCEQNLGHDTMYWYKQDSKKFLKIMFSYNNKELIINETVPNRFSPKSPDKAHLNLHINSLELGDSAVYFCASSQAGTQGGTGELFFGEGSRLTVL.

The rearrangement joins TRBV6-1 to TRBJ2-6; D unclear. The CDR3 contains 16 residues. Germline values: CDR1 MNHNS, CDR2 SASEGT. Trimming stripped 5 bases from V and 0 bases from J, with 11 bases between. CDR3 residues: CASSPRAYSGANVLTF. The CDR3 DNA is TGTGCCAGCAGTCCAAGAGCTTACTCTGGGGCCAACGTCCTGACTTTC.

V and J are TRBV2 and TRBJ2-1; D call uncertain. Trimming took off 6 bases at V and 4 bases at J, with 4 bases between the two ends. The germline V gene has CDR1 SNHLY and CDR2 FYNNEI. This CDR3 is 11 amino acids long. The chain's CDR3 is CASRPYNEQFF. The CDR3 DNA is TGTGCCAGCAGGCCGTACAATGAGCAGTTCTTC.

This chain joins TRBV24-1 and TRBJ1-2; D uncertain. The CDR3 is made up of 15 amino acids. Germline loops: CDR1 KGHDR, CDR2 SFDVKD. V dropped 4 bases and J dropped 8 bases, with 19 bases sitting between them. CDR3 in DNA: TGTGCCACCAGTGACTGGATCCGGGGAGGAGGCGGCTACACCTTC. It encodes CATSDWIRGGGGYTF.

The gene calls are TRBV30 and TRBJ1-1; D may be TRBD1 (5 bases). This CDR3 contains 14 residues. CDR1 and CDR2 from the germline V gene are GTSNPN and SVGIG (reference sequence). Trimming removed 1 base from V and 3 bases from J, with 12 bases in between. The CDR3 region is CAWSGPLGDTEAFF. The CDR3 coding sequence is TGTGCCTGGAGTGGGCCACTGGGGGACACTGAAGCTTTCTTT.

The genes are TRBV9 and TRBJ2-1; 7 nucleotides agree with TRBD2. The CDR3 length is 16 residues. J gave up 3 bases and V 0 bases, and 6 bases lay outside the gene matches. Germline V lookup: CDR1 SGDLS, CDR2 YYNGEE. The DNA of the CDR3 is TGTGCCAGCAGCGTAGGAGCTAGCGGCAACTACAATGAGCAGTTCTTC. Translating it yields CASSVGASGNYNEQFF. The full variable domain, completed using reference TRBV9 and TRBJ2-1, is DSGVTQTPKHLITATGQRVTLRCSPRSGDLSVYWYQQSLDQGLQFLIQYYNGEERAKGNILERFSAQQFPDLHSELNLSSLELGDSALYFCASSVGASGNYNEQFFGPGTRLTVL.

The chain joins TRBV4-1 to TRBJ2-2; 8 nucleotides agree with TRBD2. J lost 4 bases, V lost 3 bases, and 7 bases had no gene match. CDR3 length: 16 amino acids. Germline-derived CDR1 and CDR2 are MGHRA and YSYEKL. The CDR3 sequence: CASSHGISGVTGELFF. CDR3 in DNA: TGCGCCAGCAGCCACGGTATTAGCGGGGTCACCGGGGAGCTGTTTTTT.

This clonotype was seen only a few times. The genes are TRBV18 and TRBJ1-1; no definite D call. V was clipped by 1 base and J by 3 bases, with 6 bases between them. The CDR3 is 13 amino acids. Germline V lookup: CDR1 KGHSH, CDR2 LQKENI. The CDR3 DNA follows: TGTGCCAGCTCACCACAGGGTGACACTGAAGCTTTCTTT. The encoded protein is CASSPQGDTEAFF.

CDR3 residues: CASRGYWDWFF. CDR3 nucleotides: TGTGCCAGCCGTGGGTATTGGGATTGGTTCTTC. The V call is TRBV12-3 or TRBV12-4, the J call TRBJ2-1; no firm D call. Between the trimmed V and J ends, which lost 8 bases and 15 bases, there was a span of 17 bases. The CDR3 runs to 11 residues.

The chain recombines TRBV4-1 with TRBJ1-5; 11 bases agree with TRBD1. Per germline, CDR1 MGHRA and CDR2 YSYEKL. This CDR3 spans 16 amino acids. With 4 bases clipped from V and 6 bases from J, the junction kept 8 bases outside the gene matches. The chain's CDR3 is CASSLLGQGGGQPQHF. The CDR3 nucleotides read TGCGCCAGCAGCCTTTTGGGACAGGGGGGAGGTCAGCCCCAGCATTTT.

The V gene is TRBV25-1, the J gene TRBJ2-4, with 8 bases that match TRBD1. V lost 3 bases and J lost 10; bases outside the gene matches: 8. Germline lookup yields CDR1 MGHDK and CDR2 SYGVNS. The CDR3 extends over 14 amino acids. The CDR3 reads CASSDPDRAKIQYF. CDR3 sequence (DNA): TGTGCCAGCAGTGACCCGGACAGGGCAAAGATTCAGTACTTC.

This sequence joins TRBV19 and TRBJ1-5; no definite D call. The CDR3 has 13 amino acids. Germline V CDR1 and CDR2: LNHDA, SQIVND (reference sequence). V was clipped by 1 base and J by 9 bases, with 10 bases between them. The CDR3 sequence is CASSIGPEGPQHF. In DNA, the CDR3 is TGTGCCAGTAGTATAGGACCGGAGGGGCCCCAGCATTTT.

J is TRBJ1-5 and V is TRBV30; 9 bases map to TRBD1. With V trimmed by 1 base and J by 5 bases, 3 bases remained unmatched. CDR1 is GTSNPN and CDR2 is SVGIG in the germline V gene (reference sequence). The CDR3 loop spans 14 amino acids. CDR3 residues: CAWSADRGHQPQHF. In DNA form, the CDR3 reads TGTGCCTGGAGTGCGGACAGGGGCCATCAGCCCCAGCATTTT.

The chain joins TRBV24-1 to TRBJ1-5; a possible D gene is TRBD1 (5 bases). CDR1 and CDR2 from the germline V gene are KGHDR and SFDVKD. This CDR3 spans 12 amino acids. V lost 12 bases and J lost 2, with 10 bases in between. The CDR3 reads CAAQGRNQPQHF. CDR3 nucleotide sequence: TGTGCCGCGCAGGGTCGCAATCAGCCCCAGCATTTT.